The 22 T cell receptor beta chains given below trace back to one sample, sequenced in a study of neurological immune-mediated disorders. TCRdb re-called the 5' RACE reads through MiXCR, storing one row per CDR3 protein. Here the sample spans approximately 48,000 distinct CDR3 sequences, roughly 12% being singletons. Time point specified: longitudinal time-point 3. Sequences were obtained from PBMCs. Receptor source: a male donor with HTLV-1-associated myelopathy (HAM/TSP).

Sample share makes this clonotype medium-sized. CDR3 amino acids: CSASASGLVAYEQYF. The CDR3 DNA sequence: TGCAGTGCTAGTGCCTCGGGACTAGTTGCCTACGAGCAGTACTTC. The J gene is TRBJ2-7, the V gene TRBV20-1; TRBD2 aligns across 8 bases. The J segment lost 2 bases and the V segment lost 3 bases, leaving 9 bases of the junction unmatched. Germline-derived CDR1 and CDR2 are DFQATT and SNEGSKA (reference sequence). CDR3 length: 15 amino acids.

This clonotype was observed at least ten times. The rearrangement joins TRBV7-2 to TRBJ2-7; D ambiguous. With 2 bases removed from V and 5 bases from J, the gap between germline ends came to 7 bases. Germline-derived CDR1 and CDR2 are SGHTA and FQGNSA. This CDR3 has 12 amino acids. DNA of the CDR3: TGTGCCAGCAGCTTAAATAGGAACGAGCAGTACTTC. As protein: CASSLNRNEQYF.

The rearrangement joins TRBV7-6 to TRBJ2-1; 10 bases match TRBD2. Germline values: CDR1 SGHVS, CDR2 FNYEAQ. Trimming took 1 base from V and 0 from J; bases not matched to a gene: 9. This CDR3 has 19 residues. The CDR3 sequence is CASSLELAGAYSSYNEQFF. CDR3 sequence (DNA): TGTGCCAGCAGCTTAGAGCTAGCGGGGGCTTACAGCTCCTACAATGAGCAGTTCTTC.

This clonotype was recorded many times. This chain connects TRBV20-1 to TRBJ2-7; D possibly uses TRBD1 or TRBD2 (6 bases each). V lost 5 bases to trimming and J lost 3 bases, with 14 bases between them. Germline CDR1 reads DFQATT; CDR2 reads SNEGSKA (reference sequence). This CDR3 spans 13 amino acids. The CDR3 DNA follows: TGCAGTGCTCCCCCCGGGGGCGGCTACGAGCAGTACTTC. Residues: CSAPPGGGYEQYF.

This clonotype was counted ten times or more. The CDR3 sequence is CASRGYVNTEAFF. CDR3 DNA: TGTGCCAGCAGGGGATATGTGAACACTGAAGCTTTCTTT. The chain has TRBV6-6 and TRBJ1-1; no reliable D call. V lost 6 bases to trimming and J lost 0 bases, with 8 bases between them. CDR1 and CDR2 (germline): MNHNY, SVGAGI (reference sequence). This CDR3 has 13 residues.

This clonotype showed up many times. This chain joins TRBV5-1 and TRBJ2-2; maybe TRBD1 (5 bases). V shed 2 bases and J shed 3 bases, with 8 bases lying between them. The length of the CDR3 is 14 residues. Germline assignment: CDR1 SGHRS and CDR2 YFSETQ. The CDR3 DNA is TGCGCCAGCAGCTTATTAGGGGACACCGGGGAGCTGTTTTTT. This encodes CASSLLGDTGELFF. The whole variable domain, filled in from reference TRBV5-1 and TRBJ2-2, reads KAGVTQTPRYLIKTRGQQVTLSCSPISGHRSVSWYQQTPGQGLQFLFEYFSETQRNKGNFPGRFSGRQFSNSRSEMNVSTLELGDSALYLCASSLLGDTGELFFGEGSRLTVL.

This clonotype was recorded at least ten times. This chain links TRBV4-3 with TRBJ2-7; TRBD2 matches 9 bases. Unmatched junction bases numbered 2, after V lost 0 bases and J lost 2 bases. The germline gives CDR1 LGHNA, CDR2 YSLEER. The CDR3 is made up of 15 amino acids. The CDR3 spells CASSQELAGAYEQYF. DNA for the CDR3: TGCGCCAGCAGCCAAGAATTAGCGGGAGCCTACGAGCAGTACTTC.

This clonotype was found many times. CDR3 coding DNA: TGTGCCAGCAGCTTAACCACGGGACAGGGGACCCACGAGCAGTACTTC. It codes for CASSLTTGQGTHEQYF. The chain joins TRBV7-2 to TRBJ2-7, with 10 bases aligning to TRBD1. CDR1 and CDR2 from the germline V gene are SGHTA and FQGNSA. With 2 bases clipped from V and 5 bases from J, the junction kept 9 bases outside the gene matches. The CDR3 sequence is 16 residues long. Drawing the rest from reference TRBV7-2 and TRBJ2-7, the complete variable domain is GAGVSQSPSNKVTEKGKDVELRCDPISGHTALYWYRQSLGQGLEFLIYFQGNSAPDKSGLPSDRFSAERTGGSVSTLTIQRTQQEDSAVYLCASSLTTGQGTHEQYFGPGTRLTVT.

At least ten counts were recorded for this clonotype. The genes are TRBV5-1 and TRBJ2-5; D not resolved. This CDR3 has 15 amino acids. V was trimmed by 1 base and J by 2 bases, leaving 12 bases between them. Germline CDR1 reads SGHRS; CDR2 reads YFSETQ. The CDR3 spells CASSLRNVEQETQYF. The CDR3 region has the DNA TGCGCCAGCAGCTTGCGCAATGTAGAGCAAGAGACCCAGTACTTC.

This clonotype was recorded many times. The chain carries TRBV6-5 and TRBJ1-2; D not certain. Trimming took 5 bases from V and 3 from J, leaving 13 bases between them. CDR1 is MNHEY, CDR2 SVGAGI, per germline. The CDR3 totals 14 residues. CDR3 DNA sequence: TGTGCCAGCAGTCACCCCCCCCCGGACTATGGCTACACCTTC. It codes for CASSHPPPDYGYTF.

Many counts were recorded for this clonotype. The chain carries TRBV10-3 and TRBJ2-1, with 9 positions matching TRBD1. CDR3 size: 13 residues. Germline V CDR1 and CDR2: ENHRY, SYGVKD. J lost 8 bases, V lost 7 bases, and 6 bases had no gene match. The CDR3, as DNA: TGTGCCATCAATAACAGGGGGCTGGATGAGCAGTTCTTC. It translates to CAINNRGLDEQFF.

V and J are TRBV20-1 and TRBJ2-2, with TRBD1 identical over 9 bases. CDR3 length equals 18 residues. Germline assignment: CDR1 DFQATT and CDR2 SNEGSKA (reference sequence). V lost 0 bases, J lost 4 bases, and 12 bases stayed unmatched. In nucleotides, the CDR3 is TGCAGTGCTAGAGAGGGACAGGGACGAACGGGGGGCACCGGGGAGCTGTTTTTT. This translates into CSAREGQGRTGGTGELFF.

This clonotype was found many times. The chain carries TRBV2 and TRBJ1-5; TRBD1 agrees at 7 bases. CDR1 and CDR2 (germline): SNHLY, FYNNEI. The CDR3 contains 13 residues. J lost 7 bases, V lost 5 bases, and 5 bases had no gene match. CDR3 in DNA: TGTGCCAGCAGTCGGGACAGCGGACAGCCCCAGCATTTT. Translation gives CASSRDSGQPQHF.

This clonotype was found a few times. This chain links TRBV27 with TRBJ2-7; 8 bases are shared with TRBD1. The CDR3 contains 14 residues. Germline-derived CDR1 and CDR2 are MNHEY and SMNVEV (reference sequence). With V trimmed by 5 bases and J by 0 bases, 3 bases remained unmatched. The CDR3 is CASSPGGSSYEQYF. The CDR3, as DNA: TGTGCCAGCAGTCCAGGGGGCTCCTCCTACGAGCAGTACTTC.

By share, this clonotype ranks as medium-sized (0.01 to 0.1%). CDR3 sequence reads: CASSFGTGGMSDTQYF. The CDR3 DNA is TGTGCCAGCAGCTTCGGGACAGGGGGCATGTCAGATACGCAGTATTTT. This sequence joins TRBV5-6 and TRBJ2-3; 12 nucleotides line up with TRBD1. Germline CDR1 SGHDT, CDR2 YYEEEE. V dropped 2 bases and J dropped 4; count of bases not matched to a gene: 5. CDR3 length: 16 amino acids.

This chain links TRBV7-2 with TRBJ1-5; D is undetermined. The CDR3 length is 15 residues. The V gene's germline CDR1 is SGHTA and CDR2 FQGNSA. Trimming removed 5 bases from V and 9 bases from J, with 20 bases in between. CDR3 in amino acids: CASSQDRRSNTPQHF. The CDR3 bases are TGTGCCAGCAGCCAGGACCGCCGTTCCAATACGCCCCAGCATTTT.

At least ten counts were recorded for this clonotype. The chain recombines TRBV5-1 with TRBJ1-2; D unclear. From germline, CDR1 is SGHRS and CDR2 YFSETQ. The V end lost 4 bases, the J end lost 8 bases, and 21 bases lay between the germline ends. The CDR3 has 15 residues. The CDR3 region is CASSQTAQAGSGYTF. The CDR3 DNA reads TGCGCCAGCAGCCAAACCGCGCAGGCGGGATCGGGCTACACCTTC.

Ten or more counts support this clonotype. The CDR3 region has the DNA TGTGCCAGCAGCTTTTGGGGGTACGAGCAGTACTTC. This translates into CASSFWGYEQYF. The V and J genes are TRBV5-6 and TRBJ2-7; D possibly uses TRBD1 or TRBD2 (5 bases each). The CDR3 runs to 12 residues. CDR1 is SGHDT, CDR2 YYEEEE, per germline. V was pared by 2 bases and J by 4 bases, with 7 bases between.

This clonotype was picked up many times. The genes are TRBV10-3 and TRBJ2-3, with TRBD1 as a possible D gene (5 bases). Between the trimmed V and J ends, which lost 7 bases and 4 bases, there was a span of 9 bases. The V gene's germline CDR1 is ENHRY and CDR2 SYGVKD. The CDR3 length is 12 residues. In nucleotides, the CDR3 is TGTGCCATCAACGCAGGGTCAGATACGCAGTATTTT. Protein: CAINAGSDTQYF.

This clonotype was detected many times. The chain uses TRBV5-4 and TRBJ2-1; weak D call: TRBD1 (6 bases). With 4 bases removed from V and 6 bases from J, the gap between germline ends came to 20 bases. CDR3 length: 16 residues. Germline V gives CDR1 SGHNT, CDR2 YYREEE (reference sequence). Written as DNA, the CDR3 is TGTGCCAGCAGCAATACCGGGACAAGGAAAATCAATGAGCAGTTCTTC. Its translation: CASSNTGTRKINEQFF.

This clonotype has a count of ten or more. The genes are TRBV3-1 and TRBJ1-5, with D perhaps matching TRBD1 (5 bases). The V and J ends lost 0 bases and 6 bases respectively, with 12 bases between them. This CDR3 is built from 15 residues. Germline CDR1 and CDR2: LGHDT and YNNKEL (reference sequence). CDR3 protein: CASSQEEGAGQPQHF. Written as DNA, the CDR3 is TGTGCCAGCAGCCAAGAAGAAGGGGCCGGTCAGCCCCAGCATTTT. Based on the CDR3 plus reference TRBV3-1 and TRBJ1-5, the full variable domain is DTAVSQTPKYLVTQMGNDKSIKCEQNLGHDTMYWYKQDSKKFLKIMFSYNNKELIINETVPNRFSPKSPDKAHLNLHINSLELGDSAVYFCASSQEEGAGQPQHFGDGTRLSIL.

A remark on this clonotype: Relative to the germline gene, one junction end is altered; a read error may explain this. The CDR3 DNA reads as TGTGCCAGCAGTTTGACCGGGGTGGGGGTCGGTGAAAAACCGTTTTTT. Its protein is CASSLTGVGVGEKPFF. The chain is built from TRBV7-2 and TRBJ1-4; D is perhaps TRBD1 (5 bases). This CDR3 comprises 16 residues. CDR1 is SGHTA and CDR2 is FQGNSA in the germline V gene.